This TCR beta chain was identified during a study of tumor and adjacent non-tumor tissue in lung cancer. General study points: Shorter survival was associated with higher TCR diversity in tumors.

A modified ARM-PCR protocol with three rounds of nested PCR amplified TCRbeta. TCRdb independently ran MiXCR on the multiplex PCR reads; one entry per CDR3 protein. The sample lists about 100,000 distinct CDR3 sequences; roughly 60% were seen once. This clonotype was observed once. Its antigen is unidentified. The CDR3 runs to 14 residues. Germline V gives CDR1 MNHEY, CDR2 SVGEGT. V was cut by 6 bases and J by 8 bases, with 17 bases left in between. No cell sorting was done before RNA was extracted from the tissue. This non-tumor lung sample came from over 3 cm beyond the tumor edge. The receptor's source is a man between 25 and 39 years old with non-small cell lung cancer. The J gene is TRBJ2-1, the V gene TRBV6-2 or TRBV6-3; D gene uncertain. The specimen was distant non-tumor lung tissue. Written as DNA, the CDR3 is TGTGCCAGCAGCCGACGGCAGGCACACGATGAGCAGTTCTTC. The encoded protein is CASSRRQAHDEQFF.